What follows are 25 T cell receptor beta chains derived from one specimen sequenced in a study of identical twins. TCRdb ran MiXCR on the 5' RACE reads and lists one entry per CDR3 protein. The sample has approximately 700,000 distinct CDR3 sequences, around a sixth seen once. These data also formed part of another study, on T cells expressing NK-cell markers.

The sample was PBMCs. These receptors were obtained from a woman in her late teens or twenties in good health.

This chain links TRBV7-9 with TRBJ2-1; TRBD2 matches at 10 bases. CDR3 length: 15 residues. Trimming took 1 base from V and 12 from J; bases not matched to a gene: 9. The V gene's germline CDR1 is SEHNR and CDR2 FQNEAQ (reference sequence). The CDR3, as DNA: TGTGCCAGCAGCTTAGGAGAAGCGGGAGGGCCCGGGCAGTTCTTC. It encodes CASSLGEAGGPGQFF.

The sample holds many counts of this clonotype. The chain joins TRBV5-1 to TRBJ1-1; D ambiguous. CDR1 and CDR2 (germline): SGHRS, YFSETQ. This CDR3 comprises 14 residues. With 0 bases removed from V and 3 bases from J, the gap between germline ends came to 9 bases. CDR3 nucleotides: TGCGCCAGCAGCTTGGTTGGGGTAGACACTGAAGCTTTCTTT. Translation: CASSLVGVDTEAFF.

As regards this clonotype: Mismatch with germline at one junction end may stem from a read error. The V call is TRBV25-1, the J call TRBJ2-7; 9 bases are shared with TRBD2. CDR3 length: 16 residues. CDR1 is MGHDK and CDR2 is SYGVNS in the germline V gene. The CDR3 here is CASSEFVAGGSYGQYF. In nucleotides, the CDR3 is TGTGCCAGCAGTGAATTTGTTGCGGGAGGGTCCTACGGGCAGTACTTC.

This clonotype showed up many times. The chain recombines TRBV12-3 or TRBV12-4 with TRBJ1-2; D is possibly TRBD1 (5 bases). This CDR3 is 12 amino acids long. The V and J ends lost 6 bases and 2 bases respectively, with 7 bases between them. The CDR3 sequence is CASSSGNYGYTF. The CDR3, as DNA: TGTGCCAGCAGCTCAGGGAACTATGGCTACACCTTC.

V gene TRBV5-1 combines with J gene TRBJ2-2; perhaps TRBD2 as D (5 bases). From germline, CDR1 is SGHRS and CDR2 YFSETQ. V was trimmed by 5 bases and J by 1 base, leaving 9 bases between them. The CDR3 is made up of 14 amino acids. The DNA of the CDR3 is TGCGCCAGCAGACAAGGACTGAACACCGGGGAGCTGTTTTTT. Amino acid sequence: CASRQGLNTGELFF.

The chain recombines TRBV6-1 with TRBJ2-1; D gene unclear. Trimming left V 7 bases short and J 1 base short, with 14 bases between. CDR1 MNHNS and CDR2 SASEGT come from the germline V gene. The CDR3 consists of 15 residues. The CDR3 protein is CASTGGYWSYNEQFF. The CDR3 bases are TGTGCCAGCACCGGTGGGTACTGGTCCTACAATGAGCAGTTCTTC.

The rearrangement joins TRBV12-3 or TRBV12-4 to TRBJ2-5; 10 bases match TRBD2. This CDR3 is built from 15 residues. J gave up 4 bases and V 6 bases, and 8 bases lay outside the gene matches. The CDR3 region has the DNA TGTGCCAGCAGGGGGACTAGCGAGGTGCGAGAGACCCAGTACTTC. Translating it yields CASRGTSEVRETQYF.

This chain connects TRBV20-1 to TRBJ2-5; D is unclear. In germline, CDR1 is DFQATT, CDR2 SNEGSKA (reference sequence). The CDR3 runs to 13 residues. Trimming cost V 0 bases and J 5 bases, with 10 bases left between them. CDR3: CSARDEAWETQYF. CDR3 DNA sequence: TGCAGTGCTAGAGATGAGGCATGGGAGACCCAGTACTTC.

The chain links TRBV6-1 to TRBJ2-2, with a weak D call TRBD1 (6 bases). Germline lookup yields CDR1 MNHNS and CDR2 SASEGT. The CDR3 is 15 amino acids. Trimming pared 5 bases from V and 7 bases from J, leaving 17 bases between. CDR3 nucleotides: TGTGCCAGCAGTCCCCAGGGGCGGTGGGACGGGGAGCTGTTTTTT. It codes for CASSPQGRWDGELFF.

This chain links TRBV5-1 with TRBJ2-5; D is unclear. Per the germline V gene, CDR1 is SGHRS and CDR2 is YFSETQ. The CDR3 is made up of 15 amino acids. Trimming removed 0 bases from V and 5 bases from J, with 14 bases in between. CDR3 amino acids: CASSLGASSEETQYF. The CDR3 region has the DNA TGCGCCAGCAGCTTGGGCGCCAGCTCGGAGGAGACCCAGTACTTC. Full variable domain (outside the CDR3, taken from reference TRBV5-1 and TRBJ2-5): KAGVTQTPRYLIKTRGQQVTLSCSPISGHRSVSWYQQTPGQGLQFLFEYFSETQRNKGNFPGRFSGRQFSNSRSEMNVSTLELGDSALYLCASSLGASSEETQYFGPGTRLLVL.

V gene TRBV7-8 combines with J gene TRBJ1-6; no clear D gene. This CDR3 is built from 15 residues. From germline, CDR1 is SGHVS and CDR2 FQNEAQ. V was trimmed by 2 bases and J by 7 bases, leaving 12 bases between them. Written as DNA, the CDR3 is TGTGCCAGCAGCTTACCGTCCGGGCCCAATTCACCCCTCCACTTT. Translated: CASSLPSGPNSPLHF.

The chain links TRBV20-1 to TRBJ2-7; the D is unclear. The CDR3 sequence is 15 residues long. In germline, CDR1 is DFQATT, CDR2 SNEGSKA (reference sequence). V lost 3 bases and J 3 bases, leaving 18 bases between the germline ends. The CDR3 DNA sequence: TGCAGTGCTAGTCTCAGTTCGATTGGGAACTACGAGCAGTACTTC. It codes for CSASLSSIGNYEQYF.

This clonotype has just a few counts. The CDR3: CASSLEVAIYEQYF. Here the CDR3 DNA reads TGTGCCAGCAGCTTGGAGGTCGCAATCTACGAGCAGTACTTC. This rearrangement joins TRBV5-5 to TRBJ2-7; D gene ambiguous. V was cut by 0 bases and J by 3 bases, with 10 bases left in between. The CDR3 is made up of 14 amino acids. In germline, CDR1 is SGHKS, CDR2 YYEKEE (reference sequence).

Only a few counts were recorded for this clonotype. The chain recombines TRBV15 with TRBJ2-1; D gene unclear. The CDR3 totals 16 residues. Germline CDR1 is LNHNV and CDR2 is YYDKDF (reference sequence). Between the trimmed V and J ends, which lost 0 bases and 6 bases, there was a span of 15 bases. The CDR3: CATSRDLGSGANEQFF. CDR3 nucleotide sequence: TGTGCCACCAGCAGAGATTTAGGATCGGGTGCCAATGAGCAGTTCTTC.

This clonotype was found many times. The rearrangement uses TRBV20-1 and TRBJ2-1; no reliable D call. Germline V CDR1 and CDR2: DFQATT, SNEGSKA (reference sequence). CDR3 length: 12 amino acids. V was pared by 3 bases and J by 3 bases, with 6 bases between. CDR3 DNA sequence: TGCAGTGCTAGGGGCCTCTACAATGAGCAGTTCTTC. It is translated as CSARGLYNEQFF.

V and J are TRBV7-9 and TRBJ2-3; D is possibly TRBD1 or TRBD2 (6 bases each). The CDR3 is 13 amino acids. V lost 8 bases and J lost 5, with 14 bases in between. CDR1 is SEHNR and CDR2 is FQNEAQ in the germline V gene (reference sequence). The DNA of the CDR3 is TGTGCCAGCCTACTCCGGGGGCGAGATACGCAGTATTTT. As protein: CASLLRGRDTQYF.

The table lists this clonotype with a few counts. The genes are TRBV12-3 or TRBV12-4 and TRBJ1-5; no clear D gene. CDR3 length: 12 amino acids. V lost 7 bases to trimming and J lost 6 bases, with 10 bases between them. The CDR3 region is CASNVGTQPQHF. CDR3 nucleotide sequence: TGTGCCAGCAACGTAGGTACTCAGCCCCAGCATTTT.

CDR3 protein: CASSLLWGAYNEQFF. As DNA, the CDR3 is TGTGCCAGCAGTTTGCTCTGGGGCGCCTACAATGAGCAGTTCTTC. The J gene is TRBJ2-1, the V gene TRBV12-3 or TRBV12-4; TRBD1 is a possible D gene (5 bases). The CDR3 covers 15 residues. Deletions cut 3 bases from V and 2 bases from J, with 11 bases between.

This rearrangement joins TRBV10-1 to TRBJ2-1; D uncertain. The ends were cut back, 1 base at V and 9 bases at J, with 7 bases in the middle. This CDR3 comprises 12 residues. The germline V gene encodes CDR1 WNHNN and CDR2 SYGVQD (reference sequence). CDR3 protein: CASSEYGTEQFF. CDR3 DNA sequence: TGCGCCAGCAGTGAGTACGGAACTGAGCAGTTCTTC.

The chain recombines TRBV25-1 with TRBJ1-2; D unresolved. The CDR3 is made up of 13 amino acids. Germline V gene data show CDR1 as MGHDK and CDR2 as SYGVNS. V shed 1 base and J shed 4 bases, with 7 bases lying between them. CDR3 protein: CASSELEGYGYTF. The CDR3, as DNA: TGTGCCAGCAGTGAATTGGAGGGCTATGGCTACACCTTC.

The chain carries TRBV2 and TRBJ2-7, with 7 positions matching TRBD2. This CDR3 spans 14 amino acids. Germline V gives CDR1 SNHLY, CDR2 FYNNEI. V trimming: 5 bases; J trimming: 1 base; junction bases outside the gene matches: 5. The CDR3 DNA sequence: TGTGCCAGCAGTCGGGACTATCATTCCTACGAGCAGTACTTC. Amino acid sequence: CASSRDYHSYEQYF.

This clonotype was observed a few times. V usage is TRBV6-6 and J usage is TRBJ1-2; the match to TRBD1 covers 8 bases. The CDR3 runs to 13 residues. Germline V lookup: CDR1 MNHNY, CDR2 SVGAGI (reference sequence). The V segment lost 6 bases and the J segment 11 bases; nucleotides outside the gene matches: 11. The CDR3 protein is CASRAGTGPLYTF. The CDR3 DNA sequence: TGTGCCAGCAGGGCCGGGACAGGTCCTCTATACACCTTC.

The rearrangement links TRBV7-6 to TRBJ2-1; D unresolved. The CDR3 is 13 residues long. Trimming took off 2 bases at V and 8 bases at J, with 10 bases between the two ends. CDR1 is SGHVS, CDR2 FNYEAQ, per germline. This CDR3 is CASSLLNGHEQFF. The DNA for the CDR3 is TGTGCCAGCAGCTTACTAAACGGCCATGAGCAGTTCTTC.

Only a few counts were recorded for this clonotype. This sequence joins TRBV14 and TRBJ2-7; D may be TRBD1 or TRBD2 (5 bases each). Germline V gene data show CDR1 as SGHDN and CDR2 as FVKESK. This CDR3 region has 14 residues. Trimming removed 4 bases from V and 3 bases from J, with 13 bases in between. The CDR3 DNA reads as TGTGCCAGCAGCCGGTGGGGGTCTAACTACGAGCAGTACTTC. It yields the protein CASSRWGSNYEQYF.

This clonotype was found a few times. The V call is TRBV7-2, the J call TRBJ2-4, with D possibly being TRBD2 (6 bases). From germline, CDR1 is SGHTA and CDR2 FQGNSA. This CDR3 is built from 15 residues. Between the trimmed V and J ends, which lost 0 bases and 6 bases, there was a span of 12 bases. DNA of the CDR3: TGTGCCAGCAGCTTAGCACTAGCACTCGGAAACATTCAGTACTTC. Translated, it gives CASSLALALGNIQYF.